Following are 14 T cell receptor beta chains from one sample sequenced in a study of identical twins (dated by TCRdb to about 2016). The receptor library was made with 5' RACE. Sequenced on an Illumina HiSeq 2000. TCRdb applied fastp at Q25 and MiXCR to the public reads, then kept only in-frame beta chains. Rows are unified per CDR3 protein, each entry keeping the most common DNA and genes. The sample table lists over 500,000 distinct CDR3 sequences, less than 25% of them with a count of one. The ten largest clones add up to about 0.93% of the sample. The sample was also linked to a second study, of T cells expressing NK-cell markers.

Sample: CD4+ T cells sorted from blood. The receptors originated from a woman younger than 30 in good health.

The chain recombines TRBV4-3 with TRBJ2-3; 8 positions match TRBD2. The J segment lost 2 bases and the V segment lost 2 bases, leaving 15 bases of the junction unmatched. The CDR3 runs 19 residues. The V gene's germline CDR1 is LGHNA and CDR2 YSLEER. The CDR3 DNA reads as TGCGCCAGCAGCCAACACCCAGGGTCGGGGGGGTCCTACACAGATACGCAGTATTTT. This sequence encodes CASSQHPGSGGSYTDTQYF.

This chain uses TRBV6-5 with TRBJ1-2, with TRBD1 matching over 9 bases. CDR3 length: 17 amino acids. After removal of 2 bases from V and 1 base from J, the junction contained 8 bases not matched to a gene. Germline values: CDR1 MNHEY, CDR2 SVGAGI. CDR3 bases: TGTGCCAGCAGTTACCCGGGACAGGGTGGTCGTAACTATGGCTACACCTTC. Translated: CASSYPGQGGRNYGYTF.

The chain recombines TRBV7-2 with TRBJ2-3, with 11 bases aligning to TRBD2. Germline V gene lookup returns CDR1 SGHTA and CDR2 FQGNSA. CDR3 size: 22 residues. V was clipped by 5 bases and J by 1 base; unmatched bases: 23. The CDR3 DNA reads as TGTGCCAGCAGCACGCGACTTGGGACTAGCGGCACCCACTCCAGACGCACAGATACGCAGTATTTT. This codes for CASSTRLGTSGTHSRRTDTQYF. Full variable domain (outside the CDR3, taken from reference TRBV7-2 and TRBJ2-3): GAGVSQSPSNKVTEKGKDVELRCDPISGHTALYWYRQSLGQGLEFLIYFQGNSAPDKSGLPSDRFSAERTGGSVSTLTIQRTQQEDSAVYLCASSTRLGTSGTHSRRTDTQYFGPGTRLTVL.

The chain carries TRBV29-1 and TRBJ2-5; D ambiguous. Germline V gives CDR1 SQVTM, CDR2 ANQGSEA. V lost 4 bases and J lost 4, with 13 bases in between. The CDR3 totals 13 residues. The CDR3 reads CSVVGKVGETQYF. As DNA, the CDR3 is TGCAGCGTTGTTGGCAAGGTGGGAGAGACCCAGTACTTC. Full variable domain (rest looked up from reference TRBV29-1 and TRBJ2-5): SAVISQKPSRDICQRGTSLTIQCQVDSQVTMMFWYRQQPGQSLTLIATANQGSEATYESGFVIDKFPISRPNLTFSTLTVSNMSPEDSSIYLCSVVGKVGETQYFGPGTRLLVL.

This clonotype came up a few times. The genes are TRBV6-7 and TRBJ1-1; no definite D call. TRBV6-7 is an ORF, and what it does is uncertain. Trimming shortened V by 10 bases and J by 0 bases, and 3 bases separated the two germline ends. The CDR3 contains 10 residues. The CDR3 reads CATLNTEAFF. CDR3 nucleotides: TGTGCCACTTTGAACACTGAAGCTTTCTTT.

This clonotype was recorded a few times. The V call is TRBV7-9, the J call TRBJ2-1; TRBD2 matches 11 bases. Germline CDR1 is SEHNR and CDR2 is FQNEAQ (reference sequence). CDR3 length: 16 amino acids. The J segment lost 4 bases and the V segment lost 4 bases, leaving 6 bases of the junction unmatched. CDR3 region: CASSSSSGRRYNEQFF. The CDR3 DNA follows: TGTGCCAGCAGCTCCTCTAGCGGGAGGCGTTACAATGAGCAGTTCTTC.

This chain links TRBV12-3 or TRBV12-4 with TRBJ1-2, with D unclear. The CDR3 covers 16 residues. Trimming removed 6 bases from V and 3 bases from J, with 20 bases in between. DNA of the CDR3: TGTGCCAGCAGCCCTCGGAAAAGAGGGAGCTACTATGGCTACACCTTC. Translation: CASSPRKRGSYYGYTF.

This chain uses TRBV6-1 with TRBJ1-1; D is unresolved. V was cut by 8 bases and J by 4 bases, with 14 bases left in between. The CDR3 has 13 residues. CDR1 MNHNS and CDR2 SASEGT come from the germline V gene. The CDR3 sequence: CASVQRSSTEAFF. The CDR3, as DNA: TGTGCCAGCGTCCAGCGTTCCTCCACTGAAGCTTTCTTT.

The chain links TRBV5-1 to TRBJ2-1, with 11 positions matching TRBD2. CDR3 length: 16 amino acids. Germline V gene lookup returns CDR1 SGHRS and CDR2 YFSETQ. V lost 4 bases to trimming and J lost 10 bases; unmatched junction nucleotides: 13. The CDR3 sequence is CASSREGTSGTPEQFF. The CDR3 DNA reads as TGCGCCAGCAGCCGCGAAGGGACTAGCGGTACTCCAGAGCAGTTCTTC. The full variable domain, with the rest looked up from reference TRBV5-1 and TRBJ2-1, is KAGVTQTPRYLIKTRGQQVTLSCSPISGHRSVSWYQQTPGQGLQFLFEYFSETQRNKGNFPGRFSGRQFSNSRSEMNVSTLELGDSALYLCASSREGTSGTPEQFFGPGTRLTVL.

This clonotype has more than one count but fewer than ten. V is TRBV20-1 and J is TRBJ2-7; D unresolved. Germline V CDR1 and CDR2: DFQATT, SNEGSKA (reference sequence). The CDR3 is 12 residues long. V shed 1 base and J shed 6 bases, with 10 bases lying between them. As DNA, the CDR3 is TGCAGTGCTAGAGCCCCAGCATTCGAGCAGTACTTC. Amino acids: CSARAPAFEQYF.

This clonotype was counted between two and nine times. The CDR3 DNA follows: TGCAGTGCCACCGGGAAGGATGGCTACACCTTC. Its protein is CSATGKDGYTF. V gene TRBV20-1 combines with J gene TRBJ1-2; no firm D call. Germline lookup yields CDR1 DFQATT and CDR2 SNEGSKA (reference sequence). V lost 6 bases and J 6 bases, leaving 11 bases between the germline ends. CDR3 size: 11 residues.

This clonotype was picked up many times. The rearrangement joins TRBV20-1 to TRBJ2-7, with 9 bases that match TRBD2. Trimming removed 8 bases from V and 4 bases from J; junction bases left unmatched: 9. Looked up from germline, CDR1 is DFQATT and CDR2 is SNEGSKA (reference sequence). The CDR3 is 13 amino acids. CDR3 DNA: TGCAGTACATCGGCGAGCGGGAGGTACGAGCAGTACTTC. This encodes CSTSASGRYEQYF.

This clonotype appeared a few times. J is TRBJ2-3 and V is TRBV20-1; D is ambiguous. The V and J ends lost 4 bases and 2 bases respectively, with 16 bases between them. Germline V CDR1 and CDR2: DFQATT, SNEGSKA (reference sequence). The CDR3 is 15 amino acids. The DNA for the CDR3 is TGCAGTGCTATCCAGACGCCACCATACACAGATACGCAGTATTTT. Translated: CSAIQTPPYTDTQYF.

This clonotype has at least ten counts. This rearrangement joins TRBV5-1 to TRBJ1-1, with 7 bases fitting TRBD1. V gave up 0 bases and J gave up 5 bases; unmatched junction bases: 4. CDR3 size: 14 residues. The V gene's germline CDR1 is SGHRS and CDR2 YFSETQ. The CDR3 here is CASSLGGGRTEAFF. The CDR3 nucleotides read TGCGCCAGCAGCTTGGGAGGGGGCAGGACTGAAGCTTTCTTT. Drawing the rest from reference TRBV5-1 and TRBJ1-1, the complete variable domain is KAGVTQTPRYLIKTRGQQVTLSCSPISGHRSVSWYQQTPGQGLQFLFEYFSETQRNKGNFPGRFSGRQFSNSRSEMNVSTLELGDSALYLCASSLGGGRTEAFFGQGTRLTVV.